Included here is one T cell receptor beta chain sequence, with context. What it binds is not known. The CDR3 has 15 residues. Germline CDR1 and CDR2: SEHNR and FQNEAQ (reference sequence). The germline V and J ends were trimmed by 6 bases and 7 bases, with 16 bases remaining between them. The data were taken from a study of radiation and T cells in renal cell carcinoma. Regarding the study as a whole: In blood, top tumor clones expanded by 2 weeks, shrinking by 4. Without pretreatment biopsies, baseline tumor clonotype presence was undetermined.

Assay used: immunoSEQ multiplex PCR; TCRdb lists only in-frame clones, some missing. The data hold 140,000 or so clones, with approximately 86% observed a single time. Time point indicated: blood 4 weeks post-SBRT, at nephrectomy. The treatment was: 15 Gy SBRT to primary tumor, nephrectomy 4 weeks later. Nephrectomy followed 15 Gy stereotactic body radiation by 4 weeks. The rearrangement uses TRBV7-9 and TRBJ1-6; the D gene is possibly TRBD1 (5 bases). This TCR was recovered from a woman between 45 and 60 years old with renal cell carcinoma. This specimen consisted of blood, obtained from a patient whose treatment included radiotherapy and nephrectomy. The CDR3 bases are TGTGCCAGCAGGTATGGGACGGCGGGGAATTCACCCCTCCACTTT. Its translation is CASRYGTAGNSPLHF. Looking up the rest from reference TRBV7-9 and TRBJ1-6 gives the full variable domain: DTGVSQNPRHKITKRGQNVTFRCDPISEHNRLYWYRQTLGQGPEFLTYFQNEAQLEKSRLLSDRFSAERPKGSFSTLEIQRTEQGDSAMYLCASRYGTAGNSPLHFGNGTRLTVT.